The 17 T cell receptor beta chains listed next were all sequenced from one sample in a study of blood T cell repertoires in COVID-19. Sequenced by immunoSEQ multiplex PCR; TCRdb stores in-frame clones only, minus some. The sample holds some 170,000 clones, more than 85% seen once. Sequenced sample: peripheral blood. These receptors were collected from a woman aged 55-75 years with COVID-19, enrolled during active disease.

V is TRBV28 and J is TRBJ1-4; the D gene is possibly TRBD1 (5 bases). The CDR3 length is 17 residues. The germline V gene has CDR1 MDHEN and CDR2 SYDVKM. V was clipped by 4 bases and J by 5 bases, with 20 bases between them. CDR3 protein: CASSSPAGTWGNEKLFF. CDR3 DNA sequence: TGTGCCAGCAGTTCCCCGGCCGGGACTTGGGGAAATGAAAAACTGTTTTTT.

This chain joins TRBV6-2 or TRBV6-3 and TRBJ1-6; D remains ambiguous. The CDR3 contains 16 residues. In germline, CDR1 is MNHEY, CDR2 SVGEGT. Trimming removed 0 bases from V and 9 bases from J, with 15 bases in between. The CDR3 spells CASSYSRPGTPSPLHF. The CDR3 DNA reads TGTGCCAGCAGTTACTCGAGACCAGGCACGCCTTCACCCCTCCACTTT.

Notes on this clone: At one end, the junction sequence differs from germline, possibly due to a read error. CDR3 region: CASSDAQGEKYNGQFF. CDR3 nucleotides: TGTGCCAGCAGTGACGCACAGGGGGAAAAGTACAATGGGCAGTTCTTC. The V and J genes are TRBV6-2 or TRBV6-3 and TRBJ2-1, with 8 bases lining up with TRBD1. In germline, CDR1 is MNHEY, CDR2 SVGEGT. CDR3 size: 16 residues.

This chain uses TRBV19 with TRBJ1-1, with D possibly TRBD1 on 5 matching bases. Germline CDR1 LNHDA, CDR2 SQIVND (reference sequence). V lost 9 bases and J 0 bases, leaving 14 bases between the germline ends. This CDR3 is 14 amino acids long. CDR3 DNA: TGTGCCAGCGGGCCCCAGGGCATGAACACTGAAGCTTTCTTT. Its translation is CASGPQGMNTEAFF.

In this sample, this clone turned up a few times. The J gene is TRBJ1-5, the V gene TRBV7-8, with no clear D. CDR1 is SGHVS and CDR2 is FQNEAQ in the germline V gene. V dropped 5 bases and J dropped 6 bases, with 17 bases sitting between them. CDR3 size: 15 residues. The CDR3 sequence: CASSPGKGGSQPQHF. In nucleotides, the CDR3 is TGTGCCAGCAGCCCTGGAAAGGGAGGGAGTCAGCCCCAGCATTTT.

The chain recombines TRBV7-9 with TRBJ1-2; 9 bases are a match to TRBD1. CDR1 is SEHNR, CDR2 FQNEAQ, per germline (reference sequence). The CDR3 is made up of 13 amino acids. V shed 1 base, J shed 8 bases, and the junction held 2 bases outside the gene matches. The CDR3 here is CASSLEQGAGYTF. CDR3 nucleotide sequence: TGTGCCAGCAGCTTAGAACAGGGGGCCGGCTACACCTTC.

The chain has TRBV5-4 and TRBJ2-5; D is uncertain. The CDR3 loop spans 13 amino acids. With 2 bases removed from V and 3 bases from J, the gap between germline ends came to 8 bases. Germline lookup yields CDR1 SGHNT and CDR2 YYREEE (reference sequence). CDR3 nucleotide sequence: TGTGCCAGCAGCTTACAGAGCAAAGAGACCCAGTACTTC. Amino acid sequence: CASSLQSKETQYF.

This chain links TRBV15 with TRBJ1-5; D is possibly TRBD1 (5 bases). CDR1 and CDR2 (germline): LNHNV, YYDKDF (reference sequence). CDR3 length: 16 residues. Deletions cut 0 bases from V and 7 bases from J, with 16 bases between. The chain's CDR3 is CATSRDPGRVRQPQHF. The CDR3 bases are TGTGCCACCAGCAGAGATCCGGGCAGGGTTCGACAGCCCCAGCATTTT.

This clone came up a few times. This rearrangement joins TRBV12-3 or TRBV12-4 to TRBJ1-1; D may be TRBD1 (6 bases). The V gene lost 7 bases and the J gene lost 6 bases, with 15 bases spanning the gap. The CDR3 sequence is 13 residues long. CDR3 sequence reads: CASKRTAPAEAFF. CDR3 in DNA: TGTGCCAGCAAAAGGACAGCTCCAGCTGAAGCTTTCTTT.

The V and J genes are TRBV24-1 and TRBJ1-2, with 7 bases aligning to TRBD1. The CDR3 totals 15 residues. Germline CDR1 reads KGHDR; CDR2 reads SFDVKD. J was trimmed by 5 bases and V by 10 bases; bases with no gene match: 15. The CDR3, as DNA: TGTGCCACTCCGACGACTCCCACAGGGGATTATGGCTACACCTTC. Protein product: CATPTTPTGDYGYTF.

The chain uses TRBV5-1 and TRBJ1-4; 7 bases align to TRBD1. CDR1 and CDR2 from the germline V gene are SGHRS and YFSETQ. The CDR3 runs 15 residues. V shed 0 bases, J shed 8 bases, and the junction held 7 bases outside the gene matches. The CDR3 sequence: CASSLGGQFQEKLFF. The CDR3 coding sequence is TGCGCCAGCAGCTTGGGGGGACAGTTCCAGGAAAAACTGTTTTTT.

CDR3 residues: CAFRTGTTGNTIYF. The CDR3 DNA reads as TGTGCCTTTCGGACGGGAACCACTGGAAACACCATATATTTT. The chain links TRBV7-9 to TRBJ1-3; D remains ambiguous. Germline CDR1 and CDR2: SEHNR and FQNEAQ (reference sequence). The CDR3 has 14 residues. V was trimmed by 11 bases and J by 2 bases, leaving 16 bases between them.

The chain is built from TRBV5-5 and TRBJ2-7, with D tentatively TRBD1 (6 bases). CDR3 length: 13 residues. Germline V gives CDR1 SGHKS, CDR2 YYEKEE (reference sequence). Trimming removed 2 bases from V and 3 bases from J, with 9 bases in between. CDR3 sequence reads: CASSLTGFYEQYF. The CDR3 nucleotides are TGTGCCAGCAGCTTAACAGGGTTCTACGAGCAGTACTTC.

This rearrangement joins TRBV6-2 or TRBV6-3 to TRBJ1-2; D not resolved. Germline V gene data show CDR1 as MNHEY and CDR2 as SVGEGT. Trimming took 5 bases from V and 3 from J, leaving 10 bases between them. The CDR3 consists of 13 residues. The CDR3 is CASSDGSHYGYTF. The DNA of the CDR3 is TGTGCCAGCAGTGACGGGTCGCACTATGGCTACACCTTC.

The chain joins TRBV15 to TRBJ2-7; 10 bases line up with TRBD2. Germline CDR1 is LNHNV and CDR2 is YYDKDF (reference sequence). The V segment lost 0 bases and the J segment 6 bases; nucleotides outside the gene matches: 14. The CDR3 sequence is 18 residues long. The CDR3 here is CATSRDWSGGDSLGEQYF. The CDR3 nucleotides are TGTGCCACCAGCAGAGATTGGAGCGGGGGGGATTCGCTAGGCGAGCAGTACTTC.

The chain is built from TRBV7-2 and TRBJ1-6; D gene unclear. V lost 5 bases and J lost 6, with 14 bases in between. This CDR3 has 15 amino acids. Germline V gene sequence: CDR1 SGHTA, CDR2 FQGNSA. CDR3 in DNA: TGTGCCAGCAGCCTAGGGCACATTGCTAATTCACCCCTCCACTTT. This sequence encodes CASSLGHIANSPLHF.

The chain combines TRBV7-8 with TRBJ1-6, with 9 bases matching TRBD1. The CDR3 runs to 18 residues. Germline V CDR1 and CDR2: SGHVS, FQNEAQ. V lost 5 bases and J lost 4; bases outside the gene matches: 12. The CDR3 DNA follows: TGTGCCAGCAGCCCCACTACAGGGGGCGTTTCATATAATTCACCCCTCCACTTT. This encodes CASSPTTGGVSYNSPLHF.